This record concerns one T cell receptor (beta chain) sequence. The target antigen is unknown. The data were obtained in a study of shared clonotypes between healthy human individuals. Overall study results and limits: The naive CD4 repertoires of several donors were compared, and approximately 5.3% of clonotypes were shared.

Over several immunoSEQ plates, each subset's genomic DNA was distributed in even portions. TCRdb's copy holds only in-frame clones and misses some; the assay was immunoSEQ multiplex PCR. The table records about 870,000 clones, 90% to 95% of them present only once. Naive CD8 cells comprised CD45RO-negative, CCR7-positively selected cells, excluding terminally differentiated effector memory CD45RA+ cells. The germline V gene has CDR1 ENHRY and CDR2 SYGVKD. Trimming took off 3 bases at V and 4 bases at J, with 10 bases between the two ends. This CDR3 is built from 13 residues. The chain combines TRBV10-3 with TRBJ2-7; D unclear. The specimen sequenced was naive CD8+ T cells sorted from blood. The TCR sequence derives from a man aged 25-45 years in good health. The CDR3 reads CAISDSDDYEQYF. CDR3 nucleotide sequence: TGTGCCATCAGTGACTCGGACGATTACGAGCAGTACTTC.